A selection of T cell receptor beta chains follows, all from one sample in a study of blood T cell repertoires in COVID-19. Repertoires were generated with immunoSEQ multiplex PCR, while TCRdb's copy carries only in-frame clones and drops some. This table holds over 150,000 clones, approximately 80% found once. The sample consisted of peripheral blood. These TCRs come from a woman aged 55-75 years with acute or convalescent COVID-19. Both conserved end residues are part of each CDR3. Each record gives: D gene, V gene, J gene, clone size, CDR3 DNA, CDR3 protein. D genes are given only for firm matches. Size values are once, few and many counts, or a class for expanded clones, and some rows have none.

>NA|TRBV7-9|TRBJ2-7|few
TGTGCCAGCAGCTTATACAGGGACTACGAGCAGTACTTC
CASSLYRDYEQYF
>NA|TRBV30|TRBJ1-1|NA
TGTGCCTGGAGCGGTAACTCCGCAGGCTTCTTT
CAWSGNSAGFF
>TRBD1|TRBV11-2|TRBJ1-2|NA
TGTGCCAGCAGCCGGAGGGGACAGGGGTCCTCTAACTATGGCTACACCTTC
CASSRRGQGSSNYGYTF
>TRBD1|TRBV2|TRBJ2-5|NA
TGTGCCAGCAAGACCGGGACAGGGATACAGACCCAGTACTTC
CASKTGTGIQTQYF
>NA|TRBV12-3/TRBV12-4|TRBJ1-2|NA
TGTGCCAGCAGTTTACTAGCCGGCTATGGCTACACCTTC
CASSLLAGYGYTF
>NA|TRBV30|TRBJ1-1|NA
TGTGCCTGGGAAACCGGCGGTGAAGCTTTCTTT
CAWETGGEAFF
>TRBD1|TRBV4-1|TRBJ2-1|once
TGCGCCAGCAGCCAAGACCTGGGACAGGGGATCTCCTACAATGAGCAGTTCTTC
CASSQDLGQGISYNEQFF
>TRBD1|TRBV14|TRBJ1-2|once
TGTGCCAGCAGCCAAGTGGCCGGGACAGGGAGGTTCTATGGCTACACCTTC
CASSQVAGTGRFYGYTF
>NA|TRBV7-3|TRBJ1-3|NA
TGTGCCAGCAGGCCAGGTCCAACTGGAAACACCATATATTTT
CASRPGPTGNTIYF
>NA|TRBV7-9|TRBJ1-1|once
TGTGCCAGCAGCTTAGCGCAGACGGGGAACACTGAAGCTTTCTTT
CASSLAQTGNTEAFF
>TRBD1|TRBV7-2|TRBJ1-5|NA
TGTGCCAGCAGCCTGGACAGGGGGTGGCAGCCCCAGCATTTT
CASSLDRGWQPQHF
>TRBD1|TRBV15|TRBJ1-5|once
TGTGCCACCAGCAGAGAAATCACAGGGGCGAGCAATCAGCCCCAGCATTTT
CATSREITGASNQPQHF
>TRBD1|TRBV6-5|TRBJ1-6|NA
TGTGCCAGCAGATCCGCCGGGACAGGGAATTCACCCCTCCACTTT
CASRSAGTGNSPLHF
>NA|TRBV19|TRBJ2-5|few
TGTGCCAGTAGTATAGTGGGGGGGCAGCAAGAGACCCAGTACTTC
CASSIVGGQQETQYF
>TRBD1|TRBV28|TRBJ2-2|NA
TGTGCCAGCAGTTTATACGGGACAGCGAACACCGGGGAGCTGTTTTTT
CASSLYGTANTGELFF
>TRBD1|TRBV12-3/TRBV12-4|TRBJ1-4|NA
TGTGCCAGCAGTTTAAGGGGGCGGGAAAAACTGTTTTTT
CASSLRGREKLFF
>NA|TRBV29-1|TRBJ1-2|NA
TGCAGCGTGCACGAGGGTTATGGCTACACCTTC
CSVHEGYGYTF
>TRBD2|TRBV6-5|TRBJ2-2|NA
TGTGCCAGCAGCAAGACTAGCGGGGTAACCGGGGAGCTGTTTTTT
CASSKTSGVTGELFF
>NA|TRBV3-1/TRBV3-2|TRBJ1-1|NA
TGTGCCAGCAGCCTTTCACGGGGGGTAATGAACACTGAAGCTTTCTTT
CASSLSRGVMNTEAFF
>TRBD1|TRBV27|TRBJ1-4|many
TGTGCCAGCAGTTACATGACAGGGTCTAATGAAAAACTGTTTTTT
CASSYMTGSNEKLFF